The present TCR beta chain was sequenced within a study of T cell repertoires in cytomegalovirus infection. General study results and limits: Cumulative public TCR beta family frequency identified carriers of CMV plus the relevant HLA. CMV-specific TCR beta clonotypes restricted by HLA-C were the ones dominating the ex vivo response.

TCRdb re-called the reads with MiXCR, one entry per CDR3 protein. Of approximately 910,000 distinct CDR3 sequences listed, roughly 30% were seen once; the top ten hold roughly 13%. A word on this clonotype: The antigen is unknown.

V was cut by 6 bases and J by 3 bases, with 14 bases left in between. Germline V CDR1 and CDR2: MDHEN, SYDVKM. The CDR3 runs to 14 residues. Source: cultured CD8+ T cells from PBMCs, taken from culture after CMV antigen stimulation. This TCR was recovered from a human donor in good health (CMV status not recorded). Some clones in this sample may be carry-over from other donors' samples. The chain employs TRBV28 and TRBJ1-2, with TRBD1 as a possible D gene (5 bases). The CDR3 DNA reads TGTGCCAGCAGCCCGGACGGGACTTACTATGGCTACACCTTC. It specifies CASSPDGTYYGYTF.